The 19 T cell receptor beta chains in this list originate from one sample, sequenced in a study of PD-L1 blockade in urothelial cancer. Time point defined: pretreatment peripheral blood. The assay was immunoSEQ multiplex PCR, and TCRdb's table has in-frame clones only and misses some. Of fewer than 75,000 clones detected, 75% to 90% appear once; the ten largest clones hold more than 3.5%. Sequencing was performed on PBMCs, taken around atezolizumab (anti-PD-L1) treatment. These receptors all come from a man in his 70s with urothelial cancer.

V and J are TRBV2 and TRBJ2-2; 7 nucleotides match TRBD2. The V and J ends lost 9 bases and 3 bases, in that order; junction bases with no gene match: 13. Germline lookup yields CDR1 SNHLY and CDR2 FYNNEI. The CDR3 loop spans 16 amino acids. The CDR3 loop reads CARGGWGKQDTGELFF. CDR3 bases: TGTGCCAGGGGGGGGTGGGGCAAGCAGGACACCGGGGAGCTGTTTTTT. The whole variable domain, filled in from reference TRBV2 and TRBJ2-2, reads EPEVTQTPSHQVTQMGQEVILRCVPISNHLYFYWYRQILGQKVEFLVSFYNNEISEKSEIFDDQFSVERPDGSNFTLKIRSTKLEDSAMYFCARGGWGKQDTGELFFGEGSRLTVL.

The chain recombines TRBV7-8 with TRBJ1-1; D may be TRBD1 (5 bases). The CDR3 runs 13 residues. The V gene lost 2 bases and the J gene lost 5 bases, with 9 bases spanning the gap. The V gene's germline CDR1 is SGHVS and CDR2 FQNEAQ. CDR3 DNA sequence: TGTGCCAGCAGCTTAAGGAGGGGAACTGAAGCTTTCTTT. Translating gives CASSLRRGTEAFF.

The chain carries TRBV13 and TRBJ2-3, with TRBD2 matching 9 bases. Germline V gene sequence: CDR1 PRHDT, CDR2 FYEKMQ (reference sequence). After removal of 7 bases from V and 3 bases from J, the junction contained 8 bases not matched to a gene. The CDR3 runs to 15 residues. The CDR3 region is CASKRREGRTDTQYF. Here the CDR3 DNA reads TGTGCCAGCAAACGGCGGGAGGGCCGAACAGATACGCAGTATTTT.

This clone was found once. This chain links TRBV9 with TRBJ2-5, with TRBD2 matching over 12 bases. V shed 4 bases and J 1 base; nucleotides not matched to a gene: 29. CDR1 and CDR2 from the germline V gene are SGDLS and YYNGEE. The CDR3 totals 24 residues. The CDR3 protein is CASSSPRGEGIKTSGSLVQETQYF. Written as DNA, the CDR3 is TGTGCCAGCAGCTCTCCCAGGGGTGAGGGGATTAAGACTAGCGGGAGTTTGGTCCAAGAGACCCAGTACTTC.

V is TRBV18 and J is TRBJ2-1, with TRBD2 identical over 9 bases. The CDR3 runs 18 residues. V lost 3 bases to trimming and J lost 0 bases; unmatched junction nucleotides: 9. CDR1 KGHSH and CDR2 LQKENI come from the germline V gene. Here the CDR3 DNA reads TGTGCCAGCTCACCGGTTAGCGGGAGAATCAACTCCTACAATGAGCAGTTCTTC. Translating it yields CASSPVSGRINSYNEQFF.

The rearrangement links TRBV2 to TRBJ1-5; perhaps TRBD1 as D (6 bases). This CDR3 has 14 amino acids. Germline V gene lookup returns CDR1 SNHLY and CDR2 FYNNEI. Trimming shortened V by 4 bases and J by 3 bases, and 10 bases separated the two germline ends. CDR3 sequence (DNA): TGTGCCAGCAGTGGACAGGAATACAATCAGCCCCAGCATTTT. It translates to CASSGQEYNQPQHF.

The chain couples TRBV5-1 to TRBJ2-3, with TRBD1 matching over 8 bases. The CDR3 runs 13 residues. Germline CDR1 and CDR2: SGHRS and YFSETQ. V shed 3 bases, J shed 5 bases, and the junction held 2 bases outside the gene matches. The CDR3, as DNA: TGCGCCAGCAGCTCAACAGGGGGAGATACGCAGTATTTT. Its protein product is CASSSTGGDTQYF.

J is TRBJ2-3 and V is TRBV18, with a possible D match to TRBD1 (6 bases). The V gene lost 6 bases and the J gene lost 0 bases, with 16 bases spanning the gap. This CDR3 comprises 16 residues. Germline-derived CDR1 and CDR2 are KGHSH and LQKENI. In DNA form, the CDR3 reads TGTGCCAGCTCGCGGACTGACAGGACTAGCACAGATACGCAGTATTTT. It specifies CASSRTDRTSTDTQYF.

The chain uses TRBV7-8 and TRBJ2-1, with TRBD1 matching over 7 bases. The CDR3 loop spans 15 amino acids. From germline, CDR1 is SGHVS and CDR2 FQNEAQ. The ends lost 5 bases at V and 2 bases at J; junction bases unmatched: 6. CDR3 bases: TGTGCCAGCAGCACCCGACAGGGTACCTACAATGAGCAGTTCTTC. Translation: CASSTRQGTYNEQFF. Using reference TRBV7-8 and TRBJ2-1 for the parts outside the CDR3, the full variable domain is GAGVSQSPRYKVAKRGQDVALRCDPISGHVSLFWYQQALGQGPEFLTYFQNEAQLDKSGLPSDRFFAERPEGSVSTLKIQRTQQEDSAVYLCASSTRQGTYNEQFFGPGTRLTVL.

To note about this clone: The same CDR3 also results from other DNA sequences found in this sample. The CDR3 region has the DNA TGTGCCAGCAGTGAAGCGCTTCGGGGATACGAGCAGTACTTC. Its protein product is CASSEALRGYEQYF. The chain is built from TRBV6-1 and TRBJ2-7, with D perhaps matching TRBD2 (5 bases). There are 14 residues in the CDR3. V gave up 0 bases and J gave up 4 bases, with 10 bases separating them. Germline V gene lookup returns CDR1 MNHNS and CDR2 SASEGT.

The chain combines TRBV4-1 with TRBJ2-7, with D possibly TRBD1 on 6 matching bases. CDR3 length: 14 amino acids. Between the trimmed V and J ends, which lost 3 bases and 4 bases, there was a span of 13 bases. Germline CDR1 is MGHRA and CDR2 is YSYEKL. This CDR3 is CASSHPGQRYEQYF. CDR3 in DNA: TGCGCCAGCAGCCACCCAGGACAGAGATACGAGCAGTACTTC.

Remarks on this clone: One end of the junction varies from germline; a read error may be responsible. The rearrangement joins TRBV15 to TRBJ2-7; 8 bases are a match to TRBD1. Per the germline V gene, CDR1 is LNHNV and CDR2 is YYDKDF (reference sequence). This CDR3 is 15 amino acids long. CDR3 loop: CAASTTGAARDEQYF. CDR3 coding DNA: TGTGCCGCCAGCACGACAGGGGCGGCGAGGGACGAGCAGTACTTC.

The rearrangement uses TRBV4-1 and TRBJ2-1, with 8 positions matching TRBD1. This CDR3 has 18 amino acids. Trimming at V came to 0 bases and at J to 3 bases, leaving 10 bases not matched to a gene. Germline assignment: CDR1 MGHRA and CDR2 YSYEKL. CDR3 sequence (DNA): TGCGCCAGCAGCCAAGATCCCCAGCCAGGGGGCGGCTACAATGAGCAGTTCTTC. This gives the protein CASSQDPQPGGGYNEQFF.

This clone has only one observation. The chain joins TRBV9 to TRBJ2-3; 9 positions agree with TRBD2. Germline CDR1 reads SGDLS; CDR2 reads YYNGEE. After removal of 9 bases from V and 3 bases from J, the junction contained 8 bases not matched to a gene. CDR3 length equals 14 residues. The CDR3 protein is CATSAGGWTDTQYF. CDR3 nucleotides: TGTGCCACCTCAGCGGGAGGATGGACAGATACGCAGTATTTT. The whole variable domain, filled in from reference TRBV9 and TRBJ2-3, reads DSGVTQTPKHLITATGQRVTLRCSPRSGDLSVYWYQQSLDQGLQFLIQYYNGEERAKGNILERFSAQQFPDLHSELNLSSLELGDSALYFCATSAGGWTDTQYFGPGTRLTVL.

The CDR3 is CASSFSGGLTETQYF. CDR3 nucleotide sequence: TGTGCCAGCAGCTTTAGCGGGGGGCTGACAGAGACCCAGTACTTC. The J gene is TRBJ2-5, the V gene TRBV11-2; 10 bases agree with TRBD2. The germline V gene has CDR1 SGHAT and CDR2 FQNNGV. J was trimmed by 4 bases and V by 3 bases; bases with no gene match: 5. CDR3 length: 15 residues.

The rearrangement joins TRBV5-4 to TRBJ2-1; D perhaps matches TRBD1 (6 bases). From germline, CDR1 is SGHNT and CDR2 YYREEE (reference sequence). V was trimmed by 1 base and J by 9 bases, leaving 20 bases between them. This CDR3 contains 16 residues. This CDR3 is CASSLFRGADAAEQFF. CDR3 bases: TGTGCCAGCAGCTTGTTCAGGGGCGCAGATGCCGCTGAGCAGTTCTTC.

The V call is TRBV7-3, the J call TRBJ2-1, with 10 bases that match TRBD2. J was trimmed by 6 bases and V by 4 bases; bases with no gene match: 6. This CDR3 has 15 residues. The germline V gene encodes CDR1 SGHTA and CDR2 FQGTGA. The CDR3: CASSSTLAGANEQFF. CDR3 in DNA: TGTGCCAGCAGCTCTACTCTAGCGGGAGCCAATGAGCAGTTCTTC.

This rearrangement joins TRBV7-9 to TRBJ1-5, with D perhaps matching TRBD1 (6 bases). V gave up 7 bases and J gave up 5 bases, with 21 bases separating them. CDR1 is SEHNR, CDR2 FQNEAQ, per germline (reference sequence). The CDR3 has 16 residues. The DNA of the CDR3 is TGTGCCAGCAACAACAGGGTGGTGACTTTGGATCAGCCCCAGCATTTT. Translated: CASNNRVVTLDQPQHF.

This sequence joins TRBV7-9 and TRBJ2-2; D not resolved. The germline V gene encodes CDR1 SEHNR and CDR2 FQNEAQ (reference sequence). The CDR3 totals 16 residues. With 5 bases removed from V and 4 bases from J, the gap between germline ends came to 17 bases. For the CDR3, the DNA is TGTGCCAGCAGCATCGGGTCCGAAGTCCTCACCGGGGAGCTGTTTTTT. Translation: CASSIGSEVLTGELFF.